One and the same sample provided the 29 T cell receptor beta chains below, sequenced in a study of T cell changes during pregnancy in multiple sclerosis. The method was immunoSEQ multiplex PCR; TCRdb's version includes in-frame clones alone and lacks a portion of them. Here the sample spans tens of thousands of clones, almost 90% being singletons. Here the sequenced sample was CD4+ T cells from peripheral blood mononuclear cells, taken in the third trimester of pregnancy. These receptors were taken from a female donor in good health, enrolled as a control in a pregnancy study.

The genes are TRBV29-1 and TRBJ2-3; 10 bases align to TRBD2. The germline gives CDR1 SQVTM, CDR2 ANQGSEA. Trimming took 4 bases from V and 2 from J; bases not matched to a gene: 6. This CDR3 comprises 15 residues. The CDR3 nucleotides read TGCAGCGTTGGACGTACTAGCGGGGTCACAGATACGCAGTATTTT. It codes for CSVGRTSGVTDTQYF.

J is TRBJ1-2 and V is TRBV30; no firm D call. The germline V gene encodes CDR1 GTSNPN and CDR2 SVGIG (reference sequence). Trimming stripped 3 bases from V and 6 bases from J, with 23 bases between. The CDR3 consists of 16 residues. CDR3 residues: CAWSLMSLKSPHGYTF. CDR3 bases: TGTGCCTGGAGCCTCATGTCCCTGAAAAGCCCTCATGGCTACACCTTC.

V and J are TRBV7-2 and TRBJ2-7; D may be TRBD1 (6 bases). Per the germline V gene, CDR1 is SGHTA and CDR2 is FQGNSA. The ends were cut back, 1 base at V and 3 bases at J, with 7 bases in the middle. The CDR3 loop spans 13 amino acids. The CDR3 loop is CASSLEGGYEQYF. The CDR3 nucleotides are TGTGCCAGCAGCTTAGAAGGGGGCTACGAGCAGTACTTC.

The chain employs TRBV7-2 and TRBJ1-1; maybe TRBD1 (5 bases). CDR3 length: 13 amino acids. With 3 bases removed from V and 4 bases from J, the gap between germline ends came to 9 bases. Germline V CDR1 and CDR2: SGHTA, FQGNSA. This chain's CDR3 is CASSFGGITEAFF. CDR3 sequence (DNA): TGTGCCAGCAGCTTCGGGGGTATCACTGAAGCTTTCTTT.

The V and J genes are TRBV5-1 and TRBJ1-6; 12 positions agree with TRBD1. The CDR3 loop spans 16 amino acids. Germline CDR1 and CDR2: SGHRS and YFSETQ. With V trimmed by 4 bases and J by 9 bases, 8 bases remained unmatched. The CDR3 sequence: CASSRGTGGVVSPLHF. CDR3 bases: TGCGCCAGCAGCAGGGGGACAGGGGGCGTTGTTTCACCCCTCCACTTT.

This chain links TRBV7-9 with TRBJ2-3, with 8 positions matching TRBD2. This CDR3 region has 16 residues. The trim removed 7 bases at V and 1 base at J, leaving 10 bases unmatched. Per the germline V gene, CDR1 is SEHNR and CDR2 is FQNEAQ (reference sequence). The CDR3 is CASTPGGSSGTDTQYF. CDR3 DNA sequence: TGTGCCAGCACCCCGGGGGGGAGCTCTGGCACAGATACGCAGTATTTT.

The chain joins TRBV30 to TRBJ1-1; TRBD1 might be the D (5 bases). V gave up 1 base and J gave up 5 bases, with 14 bases separating them. This CDR3 is 14 amino acids long. The germline V gene has CDR1 GTSNPN and CDR2 SVGIG (reference sequence). The CDR3 bases are TGTGCCTGGAGTGGTTCAGGGTCTGCGACTGAAGCTTTCTTT. It encodes CAWSGSGSATEAFF. The full variable domain, its missing parts supplied by reference TRBV30 and TRBJ1-1, is SQTIHQWPATLVQPVGSPLSLECTVEGTSNPNLYWYRQAAGRGLQLLFYSVGIGQISSEVPQNLSASRPQDRQFILSSKKLLLSDSGFYLCAWSGSGSATEAFFGQGTRLTVV.

V gene TRBV6-5 combines with J gene TRBJ2-7, with TRBD2 matching over 8 bases. This CDR3 comprises 14 residues. The V gene's germline CDR1 is MNHEY and CDR2 SVGAGI. The V and J ends lost 2 bases and 4 bases, in that order; junction bases with no gene match: 4. CDR3 region: CASSYSGGGYEQYF. In nucleotides, the CDR3 is TGTGCCAGCAGTTACAGCGGGGGCGGGTACGAGCAGTACTTC.

In DNA, the CDR3 is TGTGCCAGCAGCTTGCGTGGGGGCTTGGAGACCCAGTACTTC. It yields the protein CASSLRGGLETQYF. The chain has TRBV5-6 and TRBJ2-5, with D possibly matching TRBD1 (6 bases). V shed 1 base and J shed 5 bases, with 12 bases lying between them. CDR3 length equals 14 residues. The germline V gene has CDR1 SGHDT and CDR2 YYEEEE.

The rearrangement links TRBV5-6 to TRBJ1-1; D unclear. Trimming pared 2 bases from V and 1 base from J, leaving 9 bases between. Germline V CDR1 and CDR2: SGHDT, YYEEEE. The CDR3 is 14 residues long. In DNA form, the CDR3 reads TGTGCCAGCAGCTTCTATTCGGGGAACACTGAAGCTTTCTTT. This translates into CASSFYSGNTEAFF.

The chain joins TRBV7-7 to TRBJ1-4; D might be TRBD1 (6 bases). The V and J ends lost 5 bases and 10 bases respectively, with 20 bases between them. Germline CDR1 reads SSHAT; CDR2 reads FNYEAQ (reference sequence). The CDR3 runs 15 residues. The CDR3 is CASSPEQGVLGKLFF. Here the CDR3 DNA reads TGTGCCAGCAGCCCTGAACAGGGCGTTCTAGGAAAACTGTTTTTT.

This CDR3 reads CASSIRDSPLHF. In DNA form, the CDR3 reads TGTGCCAGTAGTATAAGAGATTCACCCCTCCACTTT. The V gene is TRBV19, the J gene TRBJ1-6; no firm D call. V was pared by 2 bases and J by 8 bases, with 4 bases between. The CDR3 totals 12 residues. The germline gives CDR1 LNHDA, CDR2 SQIVND (reference sequence).

V usage is TRBV29-1 and J usage is TRBJ2-1; 10 bases map to TRBD1. Germline V gives CDR1 SQVTM, CDR2 ANQGSEA. The CDR3 totals 14 residues. The ends lost 7 bases at V and 5 bases at J; junction bases unmatched: 8. The CDR3 sequence: CSAQSGQGNNEQFF. The CDR3 nucleotides are TGCAGCGCCCAATCGGGACAGGGGAACAATGAGCAGTTCTTC.

The V call is TRBV30, the J call TRBJ2-2; 12 positions match TRBD2. The germline CDR1 and CDR2 sequences are GTSNPN and SVGIG (reference sequence). The CDR3 has 16 amino acids. The V gene end was trimmed by 4 bases and the J gene end by 0 bases; junction bases not matched to a gene: 3. The CDR3 region is CAWKRLAGANTGELFF. The CDR3 DNA is TGTGCCTGGAAGCGACTAGCGGGGGCGAACACCGGGGAGCTGTTTTTT.

The V and J genes are TRBV2 and TRBJ2-5; D is undetermined. This CDR3 has 14 residues. CDR1 and CDR2 from the germline V gene are SNHLY and FYNNEI. The V and J ends lost 2 bases and 1 base respectively, with 8 bases between them. The chain's CDR3 is CASSESQFQETQYF. The DNA of the CDR3 is TGTGCCAGCAGTGAATCCCAGTTCCAAGAGACCCAGTACTTC.

This sequence joins TRBV5-1 and TRBJ1-2; 9 bases are shared with TRBD1. The J segment lost 8 bases and the V segment lost 2 bases, leaving 7 bases of the junction unmatched. Germline-derived CDR1 and CDR2 are SGHRS and YFSETQ. The CDR3 has 14 residues. The CDR3 protein is CASSLPGQGEGYTF. The CDR3 coding sequence is TGCGCCAGCAGCTTACCGGGACAGGGTGAGGGCTACACCTTC.

The chain recombines TRBV11-2 with TRBJ2-6; 12 positions agree with TRBD2. CDR3 length equals 17 residues. Germline-derived CDR1 and CDR2 are SGHAT and FQNNGV. After removal of 4 bases from V and 2 bases from J, the junction contained 3 bases not matched to a gene. The CDR3 sequence: CASSSTSGRAGANVLTF. The CDR3 bases are TGTGCCAGCAGCTCGACTAGCGGGAGAGCTGGGGCCAACGTCCTGACTTTC.

The chain links TRBV12-5 to TRBJ2-7; D is undetermined. The germline gives CDR1 LGHNT, CDR2 FRNRAP. The CDR3 is 14 amino acids. Trimming shortened V by 1 base and J by 3 bases, and 10 bases separated the two germline ends. The CDR3 DNA is TGTGCTAGTGGTTTGGGGCCCGGGTTCTACGAGCAGTACTTC. This codes for CASGLGPGFYEQYF.

The chain is built from TRBV5-1 and TRBJ1-4; unclear D gene. The V end lost 5 bases, the J end lost 0 bases, and 5 bases lay between the germline ends. Germline V lookup: CDR1 SGHRS, CDR2 YFSETQ. This CDR3 region has 13 residues. The CDR3 here is CASRGATNEKLFF. Written as DNA, the CDR3 is TGCGCCAGCAGAGGAGCAACTAATGAAAAACTGTTTTTT.

This clone was seen once. The gene calls are TRBV5-1 and TRBJ2-3; 10 bases are a match to TRBD2. Germline CDR1 SGHRS, CDR2 YFSETQ. J was trimmed by 2 bases and V by 7 bases; bases with no gene match: 4. The CDR3 totals 14 residues. The CDR3 sequence is CASRTSGLTDTQYF. In DNA, the CDR3 is TGCGCCAGCCGGACTAGCGGCCTCACAGATACGCAGTATTTT.

V and J are TRBV5-6 and TRBJ1-1; no clear D gene. The CDR3 totals 13 residues. Trimming removed 1 base at V and 7 bases at J, with 11 bases between. Per germline, CDR1 SGHDT and CDR2 YYEEEE. The CDR3 loop reads CASSLIQYGEAFF. The CDR3, as DNA: TGTGCCAGCAGCTTGATTCAATACGGTGAAGCTTTCTTT.

This rearrangement joins TRBV6-1 to TRBJ2-1; maybe TRBD1 (5 bases). V was clipped by 9 bases and J by 9 bases, with 12 bases between them. The CDR3 covers 11 residues. Germline CDR1 MNHNS, CDR2 SASEGT. The CDR3 protein is CASQGFAEQFF. CDR3 nucleotide sequence: TGTGCCAGTCAGGGTTTTGCTGAGCAGTTCTTC.

This rearrangement joins TRBV30 to TRBJ1-2; 8 bases are shared with TRBD1. The CDR3 is made up of 13 amino acids. V was pared by 5 bases and J by 5 bases, with 7 bases of the junction left unmatched. CDR1 is GTSNPN and CDR2 is SVGIG in the germline V gene (reference sequence). The CDR3 region is CAWSRGPLYGYTF. The CDR3 bases are TGTGCCTGGTCCAGGGGGCCGCTTTATGGCTACACCTTC.

V and J are TRBV19 and TRBJ2-7; a weak D match, TRBD1 (6 bases). V shed 7 bases and J shed 0 bases, with 13 bases lying between them. This CDR3 has 14 residues. Per germline, CDR1 LNHDA and CDR2 SQIVND (reference sequence). The chain's CDR3 is CASKDRFSSYEQYF. CDR3 sequence (DNA): TGTGCCAGTAAGGACAGATTTAGCTCCTACGAGCAGTACTTC.

Written as DNA, the CDR3 is TGTGCCAGCAGTTTACTGGGCCCGCAGTTTGAAGCTTTCTTT. It yields the protein CASSLLGPQFEAFF. The V call is TRBV6-5, the J call TRBJ1-1; D is unclear. Deletions cut 4 bases from V and 7 bases from J, with 16 bases between. The germline CDR1 and CDR2 sequences are MNHEY and SVGAGI. There are 14 residues in the CDR3.

The chain employs TRBV28 and TRBJ1-1, with 10 bases identical to TRBD1. CDR1 is MDHEN and CDR2 is SYDVKM in the germline V gene. The CDR3 extends over 18 amino acids. Trimming at V came to 5 bases and at J to 0 bases, leaving 12 bases not matched to a gene. This chain's CDR3 is CASSTPTGTGDLNTEAFF. The CDR3 nucleotides are TGTGCCAGCAGTACCCCGACCGGGACAGGGGACTTGAACACTGAAGCTTTCTTT.

This clone was counted between two and nine times. This chain links TRBV9 with TRBJ1-1; the D is unclear. CDR1 SGDLS and CDR2 YYNGEE come from the germline V gene. Between the trimmed V and J ends, which lost 3 bases and 1 base, there was a span of 10 bases. This CDR3 has 14 residues. CDR3: CASSAHLRNTEAFF. The CDR3 bases are TGTGCCAGCAGCGCCCACCTCAGGAACACTGAAGCTTTCTTT. The whole variable domain, filled in from reference TRBV9 and TRBJ1-1, reads DSGVTQTPKHLITATGQRVTLRCSPRSGDLSVYWYQQSLDQGLQFLIQYYNGEERAKGNILERFSAQQFPDLHSELNLSSLELGDSALYFCASSAHLRNTEAFFGQGTRLTVV.

This rearrangement joins TRBV9 to TRBJ1-4; D not certain. The CDR3 totals 14 residues. Trimming left V 3 bases short and J 0 bases short, with 6 bases between. Germline V gives CDR1 SGDLS, CDR2 YYNGEE. The CDR3 loop reads CASSAEPTNEKLFF. The CDR3 DNA sequence: TGTGCCAGCAGCGCGGAGCCAACTAATGAAAAACTGTTTTTT.

This CDR3 is CASSVGKERAYEQYF. The CDR3 DNA reads TGTGCCAGCAGCGTAGGTAAGGAGAGGGCCTACGAGCAGTACTTC. The rearrangement uses TRBV9 and TRBJ2-7, with a possible D match to TRBD2 (5 bases). The CDR3 is made up of 15 amino acids. V shed 0 bases and J shed 2 bases, with 12 bases lying between them. Germline V lookup: CDR1 SGDLS, CDR2 YYNGEE.